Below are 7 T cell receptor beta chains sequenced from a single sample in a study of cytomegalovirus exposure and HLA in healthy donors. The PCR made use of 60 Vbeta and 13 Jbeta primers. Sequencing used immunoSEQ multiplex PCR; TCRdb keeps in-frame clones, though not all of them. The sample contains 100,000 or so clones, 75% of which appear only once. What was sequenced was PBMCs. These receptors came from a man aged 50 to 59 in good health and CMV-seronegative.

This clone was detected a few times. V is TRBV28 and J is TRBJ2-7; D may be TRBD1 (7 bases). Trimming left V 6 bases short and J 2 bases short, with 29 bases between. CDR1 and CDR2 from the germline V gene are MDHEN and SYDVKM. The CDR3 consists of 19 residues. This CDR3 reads CASSLTGYGGSSQAYEQYF. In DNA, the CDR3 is TGTGCCAGCAGCCTGACAGGGTATGGGGGGAGCTCCCAGGCCTACGAGCAGTACTTC.

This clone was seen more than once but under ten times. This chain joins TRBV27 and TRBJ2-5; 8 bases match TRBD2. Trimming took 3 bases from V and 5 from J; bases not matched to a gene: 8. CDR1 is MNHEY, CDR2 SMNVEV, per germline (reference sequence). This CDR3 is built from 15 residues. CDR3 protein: CASSLVTSGRETQYF. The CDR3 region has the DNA TGTGCCAGCAGTTTGGTAACTAGCGGCAGGGAGACCCAGTACTTC.

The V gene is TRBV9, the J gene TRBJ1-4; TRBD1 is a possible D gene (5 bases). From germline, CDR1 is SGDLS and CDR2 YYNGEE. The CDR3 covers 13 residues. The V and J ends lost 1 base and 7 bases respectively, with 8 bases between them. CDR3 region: CASSVRGGEKLFF. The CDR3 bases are TGTGCCAGCAGCGTAAGGGGAGGTGAAAAACTGTTTTTT.

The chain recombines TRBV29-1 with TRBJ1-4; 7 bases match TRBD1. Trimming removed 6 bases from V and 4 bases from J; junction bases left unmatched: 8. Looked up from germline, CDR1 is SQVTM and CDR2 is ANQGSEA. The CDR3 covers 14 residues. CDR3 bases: TGCAGCGTCGCCCGGGACAGAAGTAATGAAAAACTGTTTTTT. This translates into CSVARDRSNEKLFF. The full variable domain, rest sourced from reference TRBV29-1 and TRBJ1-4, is SAVISQKPSRDICQRGTSLTIQCQVDSQVTMMFWYRQQPGQSLTLIATANQGSEATYESGFVIDKFPISRPNLTFSTLTVSNMSPEDSSIYLCSVARDRSNEKLFFGSGTQLSVL.

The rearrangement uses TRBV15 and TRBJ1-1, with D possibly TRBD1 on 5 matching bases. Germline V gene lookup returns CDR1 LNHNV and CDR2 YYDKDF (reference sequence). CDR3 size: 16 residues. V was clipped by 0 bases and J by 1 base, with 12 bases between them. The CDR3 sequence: CATSRDFETGNTEAFF. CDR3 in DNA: TGTGCCACCAGCAGAGATTTTGAAACAGGGAACACTGAAGCTTTCTTT.

CDR3 in DNA: TGCAGCGTTGGATACAGGGAAAATGAGCAGTTCTTC. It specifies CSVGYRENEQFF. The V and J genes are TRBV29-1 and TRBJ2-1, with a weak D call TRBD1 (6 bases). The V gene's germline CDR1 is SQVTM and CDR2 ANQGSEA. CDR3 size: 12 residues. V lost 4 bases to trimming and J lost 7 bases, with 11 bases between them.

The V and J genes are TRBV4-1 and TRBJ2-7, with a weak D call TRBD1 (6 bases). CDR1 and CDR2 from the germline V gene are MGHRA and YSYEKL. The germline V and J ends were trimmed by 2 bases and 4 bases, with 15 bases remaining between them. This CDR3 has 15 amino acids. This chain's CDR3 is CASSQFGGRAYEQYF. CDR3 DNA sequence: TGCGCCAGCAGCCAATTTGGGGGCAGGGCGTACGAGCAGTACTTC.